A single sample is the source of the 21 T cell receptor beta chains below, sequenced in a study of cytomegalovirus exposure and HLA in healthy donors. Method: immunoSEQ multiplex PCR; TCRdb's copy keeps in-frame clones and lacks some. This table holds 100,000 to 150,000 clones, roughly nine tenths found once. The specimen was PBMCs. The receptors shown here come from a woman between 18 and 29 years old in good health and CMV-seronegative.

The chain combines TRBV19 with TRBJ1-5; D ambiguous. The CDR3 covers 19 residues. Trimming left V 5 bases short and J 4 bases short, with 27 bases between. The germline V gene has CDR1 LNHDA and CDR2 SQIVND (reference sequence). The CDR3 is CASSQVPVVGLILNQPQHF. The CDR3 bases are TGTGCCAGTAGTCAAGTCCCAGTCGTGGGCCTCATCCTTAATCAGCCCCAGCATTTT. The variable domain in full, with the rest retrieved from reference TRBV19 and TRBJ1-5, is DGGITQSPKYLFRKEGQNVTLSCEQNLNHDAMYWYRQDPGQGLRLIYYSQIVNDFQKGDIAEGYSVSREKKESFPLTVTSAQKNPTAFYLCASSQVPVVGLILNQPQHFGDGTRLSIL.

The chain has TRBV27 and TRBJ1-1; 8 nucleotides agree with TRBD1. This CDR3 has 15 amino acids. Germline V CDR1 and CDR2: MNHEY, SMNVEV (reference sequence). The J segment lost 0 bases and the V segment lost 5 bases, leaving 5 bases of the junction unmatched. CDR3 in amino acids: CASSRRGLVNTEAFF. The CDR3 nucleotides read TGTGCCAGCAGTCGCAGGGGGCTCGTGAACACTGAAGCTTTCTTT.

The J gene is TRBJ1-1, the V gene TRBV29-1, with D possibly TRBD1 on 6 matching bases. This CDR3 spans 13 amino acids. The V end was cut by 7 bases, the J end by 0 bases, with 12 bases between. Germline CDR1 SQVTM, CDR2 ANQGSEA. In DNA, the CDR3 is TGCAGCGGGCACAGGGACCTGAACACTGAAGCTTTCTTT. The encoded protein is CSGHRDLNTEAFF.

The V call is TRBV6-5, the J call TRBJ1-1; D is unresolved. CDR3 length equals 13 residues. CDR1 and CDR2 from the germline V gene are MNHEY and SVGAGI. The V and J ends lost 2 bases and 7 bases respectively, with 11 bases between them. In DNA, the CDR3 is TGTGCCAGCAGTTACGACGGGAGGCGTGAAGCTTTCTTT. It encodes CASSYDGRREAFF.

The CDR3 DNA follows: TGTGCCAGCAGCTTGGGTGTCGCTACCTACGAGCAGTACTTC. Translation gives CASSLGVATYEQYF. This rearrangement joins TRBV5-6 to TRBJ2-7, with no clear D. V lost 0 bases and J lost 2, with 9 bases in between. Germline CDR1 reads SGHDT; CDR2 reads YYEEEE. The CDR3 extends over 14 amino acids.

This chain joins TRBV28 and TRBJ2-7, with D maybe TRBD1 (6 bases). The V and J ends lost 6 bases and 4 bases respectively, with 10 bases between them. Germline V CDR1 and CDR2: MDHEN, SYDVKM. The length of the CDR3 is 12 residues. The CDR3 region is CASSLTGYEQYF. The CDR3 coding sequence is TGTGCCAGCAGCCTTACAGGGTACGAGCAGTACTTC.

The genes are TRBV28 and TRBJ2-3, with D uncertain. CDR1 MDHEN and CDR2 SYDVKM come from the germline V gene. V was cut by 3 bases and J by 7 bases, with 2 bases left in between. This CDR3 has 10 residues. The CDR3 loop is CASSFNTQYF. The CDR3 DNA reads TGTGCCAGCAGTTTTAATACGCAGTATTTT.

The rearrangement links TRBV19 to TRBJ1-1, with a possible D match to TRBD1 (5 bases). Germline V CDR1 and CDR2: LNHDA, SQIVND (reference sequence). This CDR3 has 13 amino acids. Trimming removed 4 bases from V and 2 bases from J, with 8 bases in between. The CDR3 here is CASSTGINTEAFF. Here the CDR3 DNA reads TGTGCCAGTAGTACAGGGATTAACACTGAAGCTTTCTTT.

The chain's CDR3 is CASSSMTSGIYNEQFF. DNA for the CDR3: TGTGCCAGCAGTTCCATGACTAGCGGAATCTACAATGAGCAGTTCTTC. This rearrangement joins TRBV6-5 to TRBJ2-1, with 9 bases identical to TRBD2. Trimming cost V 4 bases and J 3 bases; bases outside gene matches: 7. Germline V CDR1 and CDR2: MNHEY, SVGAGI. The CDR3 covers 16 residues.

V usage is TRBV25-1 and J usage is TRBJ2-2; D gene ambiguous. CDR3 length equals 13 residues. V dropped 6 bases and J dropped 5 bases, with 10 bases sitting between them. The germline CDR1 and CDR2 sequences are MGHDK and SYGVNS. The CDR3 here is CASRNSGTGELFF. DNA of the CDR3: TGTGCCAGCAGGAACTCAGGAACCGGGGAGCTGTTTTTT. Together with reference TRBV25-1 and TRBJ2-2, the CDR3 gives the full variable domain: EADIYQTPRYLVIGTGKKITLECSQTMGHDKMYWYQQDPGMELHLIHYSYGVNSTEKGDLSSESTVSRIRTEHFPLTLESARPSHTSQYLCASRNSGTGELFFGEGSRLTVL.

V gene TRBV2 combines with J gene TRBJ2-7, with D tentatively TRBD2 (6 bases). Germline V gene lookup returns CDR1 SNHLY and CDR2 FYNNEI. This CDR3 has 15 residues. The V end was cut by 1 base, the J end by 3 bases, with 13 bases between. The CDR3 region is CASSEGPEGGYEQYV. The CDR3 DNA reads as TGTGCCAGCAGTGAAGGTCCGGAGGGTGGCTACGAGCAGTACGTC.

The V call is TRBV19, the J call TRBJ1-4, with TRBD1 matching 8 bases. CDR1 is LNHDA and CDR2 is SQIVND in the germline V gene (reference sequence). J was trimmed by 7 bases and V by 7 bases; bases with no gene match: 14. This CDR3 contains 16 residues. The CDR3 protein is CASKVQGAIGSEKLFF. In DNA form, the CDR3 reads TGTGCCAGTAAGGTGCAGGGGGCGATCGGAAGTGAAAAACTGTTTTTT. The variable domain in full, with the rest retrieved from reference TRBV19 and TRBJ1-4, is DGGITQSPKYLFRKEGQNVTLSCEQNLNHDAMYWYRQDPGQGLRLIYYSQIVNDFQKGDIAEGYSVSREKKESFPLTVTSAQKNPTAFYLCASKVQGAIGSEKLFFGSGTQLSVL.

This chain connects TRBV10-2 to TRBJ2-7; D not certain. Trimming took off 6 bases at V and 2 bases at J, with 11 bases between the two ends. CDR1 is WSHSY, CDR2 SAAADI, per germline. The CDR3 sequence is 13 residues long. The chain's CDR3 is CASRREVPYEQYF. The CDR3 coding sequence is TGCGCCAGCAGAAGAGAGGTCCCCTACGAGCAGTACTTC.

The chain's CDR3 is CATSRGGSSTDTQYF. In DNA, the CDR3 is TGTGCCACCAGCAGAGGCGGGTCTAGCACAGATACGCAGTATTTT. This chain links TRBV15 with TRBJ2-3; possibly TRBD2 for D (5 bases). The V gene's germline CDR1 is LNHNV and CDR2 YYDKDF (reference sequence). The CDR3 length is 15 residues. Deletions cut 1 base from V and 0 bases from J, with 8 bases between.

This chain connects TRBV27 to TRBJ2-5; D possibly corresponds to TRBD1 (5 bases). The length of the CDR3 is 14 residues. Deletions cut 7 bases from V and 4 bases from J, with 16 bases between. From germline, CDR1 is MNHEY and CDR2 SMNVEV (reference sequence). CDR3: CASKSIGDIETQYF. The CDR3 region has the DNA TGTGCCAGCAAATCTATAGGGGATATAGAGACCCAGTACTTC.

The chain recombines TRBV6-5 with TRBJ1-3; no clear D. In germline, CDR1 is MNHEY, CDR2 SVGAGI. The V gene lost 5 bases and the J gene lost 2 bases, with 7 bases spanning the gap. The CDR3 runs 13 residues. The CDR3 DNA sequence: TGTGCCAGCAGTACGAGCCCTGGAAACACCATATATTTT. Translating gives CASSTSPGNTIYF.

CDR3 sequence (DNA): TGCGCCAGCGCAGGGACAGGGGTCACAGATACGCAGTATTTT. Translated, it gives CASAGTGVTDTQYF. This rearrangement joins TRBV5-1 to TRBJ2-3; 10 positions match TRBD1. V shed 7 bases and J 2 bases; nucleotides not matched to a gene: 4. The CDR3 loop spans 14 amino acids. Germline CDR1 is SGHRS and CDR2 is YFSETQ. Using reference TRBV5-1 and TRBJ2-3 for the parts outside the CDR3, the full variable domain is KAGVTQTPRYLIKTRGQQVTLSCSPISGHRSVSWYQQTPGQGLQFLFEYFSETQRNKGNFPGRFSGRQFSNSRSEMNVSTLELGDSALYLCASAGTGVTDTQYFGPGTRLTVL.

The rearrangement links TRBV21-1 to TRBJ2-7; the DNA was not used to check the table's D call, TRBD2. TRBV21-1 is a known pseudogene. This CDR3 has 15 amino acids. CDR3 loop: CASTGTSVSSYEQYV. CDR3 nucleotides: TGTGCCAGCACCGGGACTAGCGTTAGCTCCTACGAGCAGTACGTC.

The chain is built from TRBV6-5 and TRBJ1-5; 7 nucleotides agree with TRBD1. V shed 5 bases and J 4 bases; nucleotides not matched to a gene: 8. This CDR3 region has 15 residues. The germline V gene encodes CDR1 MNHEY and CDR2 SVGAGI. The CDR3 sequence: CASSPDRDVNQPQHF. In nucleotides, the CDR3 is TGTGCCAGCAGTCCCGACAGGGACGTTAATCAGCCCCAGCATTTT.

The V call is TRBV4-1, the J call TRBJ1-3, with D hard to call. The V gene's germline CDR1 is MGHRA and CDR2 YSYEKL. The V end was cut by 0 bases, the J end by 0 bases, with 15 bases between. This CDR3 region has 18 residues. CDR3: CASSQDYRQSGSGNTIYF. The CDR3 bases are TGCGCCAGCAGCCAAGATTACCGCCAATCAGGCTCTGGAAACACCATATATTTT.

The chain is built from TRBV9 and TRBJ2-1; 9 positions agree with TRBD2. CDR1 is SGDLS and CDR2 is YYNGEE in the germline V gene. Trimming cost V 4 bases and J 6 bases; bases outside gene matches: 17. The CDR3 runs 18 residues. CDR3: CASSSGGGSSGGINEQFF. The CDR3 bases are TGTGCCAGCAGCTCGGGAGGCGGGTCAAGCGGGGGGATCAATGAGCAGTTCTTC.